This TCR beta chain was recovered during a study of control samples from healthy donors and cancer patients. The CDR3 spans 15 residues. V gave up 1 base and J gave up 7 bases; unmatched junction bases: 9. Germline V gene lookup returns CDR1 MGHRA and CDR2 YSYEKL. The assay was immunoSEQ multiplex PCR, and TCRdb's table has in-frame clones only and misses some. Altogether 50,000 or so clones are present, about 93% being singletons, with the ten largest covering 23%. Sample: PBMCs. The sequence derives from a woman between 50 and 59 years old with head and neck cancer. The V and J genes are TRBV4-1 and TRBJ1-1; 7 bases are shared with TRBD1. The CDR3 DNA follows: TGCGCCAGCAGCCAAGTGGGAGGGGGCAATAGTGAAGCTTTCTTT. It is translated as CASSQVGGGNSEAFF.